This T cell receptor (beta chain) was recovered during a study of identical twins. Notes on the study in general: Analyses based on zero insertions could be partly confounded by invariant MAIT and iNKT cells. Sharing of beta out-of-frame sequences by twins showed a weaker excess.

The V and J ends lost 5 bases and 6 bases, in that order; junction bases with no gene match: 5. This CDR3 has 15 amino acids. Each donor was a healthy Caucasian. Worth noting for this clonotype: The target antigen is unknown.

cDNA molecules carried unique molecular identifiers, and template switching added a universal primer site. TCRdb reanalysed the 5' RACE reads using MiXCR and keeps one entry per CDR3 protein. Seen here are some 500,000 distinct CDR3 sequences, approximately 9.6% observed once, and the top ten hold approximately 3.2%. These data were also reused for a study on yellow fever vaccine responses in identical twins.

The receptor's source is a woman younger than 35 in good health. The source material was PBMCs. This sequence joins TRBV12-3 or TRBV12-4 and TRBJ2-1; 12 nucleotides line up with TRBD2. The CDR3 sequence: CASSPSGRGSNEQFF. The CDR3 nucleotides read TGTGCCAGCAGTCCTAGCGGGAGGGGAAGCAATGAGCAGTTCTTC.